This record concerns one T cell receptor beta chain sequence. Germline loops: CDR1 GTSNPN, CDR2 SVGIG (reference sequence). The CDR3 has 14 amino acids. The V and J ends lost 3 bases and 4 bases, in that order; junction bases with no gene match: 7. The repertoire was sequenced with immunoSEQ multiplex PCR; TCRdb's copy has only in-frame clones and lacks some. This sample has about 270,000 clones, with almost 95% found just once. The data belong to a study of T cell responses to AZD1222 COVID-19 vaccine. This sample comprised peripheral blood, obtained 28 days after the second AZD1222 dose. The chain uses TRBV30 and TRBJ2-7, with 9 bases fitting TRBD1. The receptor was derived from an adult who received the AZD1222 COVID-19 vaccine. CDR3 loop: CAWRVDRGAYEQYF. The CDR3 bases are TGTGCCTGGAGGGTTGACAGGGGGGCGTACGAGCAGTACTTC.